Given below is one TCR beta chain in context. These data originate in a study of blood T cell repertoires in COVID-19. Overall study: There were acute and convalescent COVID-19 samples, and they came from the United States, Italy and Spain. In each case, the material was cDNA or gDNA derived from T cells, B-cell-depleted T cells, or PBMCs.

The authors' processing: Reference gene primer amplification in the assay estimated nucleated cell counts. Repertoires were generated with immunoSEQ multiplex PCR, while TCRdb's copy carries only in-frame clones and drops some. V, J and clone size are those of that table, while D and trimming were read from the DNA. The sample records fewer than 250,000 clones, approximately 84% being singletons. V was clipped by 6 bases and J by 0 bases, with 18 bases between them. The CDR3 is 18 residues long. Per germline, CDR1 LNHDA and CDR2 SQIVND (reference sequence). Sequencing used peripheral blood. The receptor was isolated from a woman older than 75 with acute or convalescent COVID-19. The chain recombines TRBV19 with TRBJ2-6, with D maybe TRBD1 (6 bases). CDR3: CASRDQQLGGSGANVLTF. In DNA form, the CDR3 reads TGTGCCAGTAGAGACCAGCAACTAGGGGGCTCTGGGGCCAACGTCCTGACTTTC.